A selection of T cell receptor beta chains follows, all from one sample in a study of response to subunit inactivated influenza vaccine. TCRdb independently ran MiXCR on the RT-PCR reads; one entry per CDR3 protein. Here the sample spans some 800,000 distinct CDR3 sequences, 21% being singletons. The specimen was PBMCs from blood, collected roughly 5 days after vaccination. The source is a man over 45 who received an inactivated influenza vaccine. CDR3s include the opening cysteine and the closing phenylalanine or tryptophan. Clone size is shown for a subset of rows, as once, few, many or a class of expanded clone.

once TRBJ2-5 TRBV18 CASSPTAGVRQETQYF
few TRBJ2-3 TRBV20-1 CSAPKGVWTDTQYF
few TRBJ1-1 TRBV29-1 CSVLLNTEAFF
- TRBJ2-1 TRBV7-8 CASSWSLDRQQFF
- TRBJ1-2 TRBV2 CASSEIGEAYYGYTF
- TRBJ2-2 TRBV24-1 CATSDPRTVHGELFF
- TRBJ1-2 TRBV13 CASSQTPSNGYTF
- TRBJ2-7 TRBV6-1 CAGRGQTSYEQYF
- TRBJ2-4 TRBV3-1 CASSETSGIAKNIQYF
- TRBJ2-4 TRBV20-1 CSARERSRAKNIQYF
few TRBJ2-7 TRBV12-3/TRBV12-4 CASSRRRSYEQYF
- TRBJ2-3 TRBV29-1 CSVERGLSADTQYF
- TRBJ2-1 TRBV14 CASSQAWPRGGSSYNEQFF
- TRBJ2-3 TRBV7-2 CASSLTRGAGDTQYF
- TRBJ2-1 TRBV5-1 CASSYGTSGRIGNEQFF
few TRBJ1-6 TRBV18 CASSPGLRGAGSPLHF
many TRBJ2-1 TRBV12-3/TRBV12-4 CASSLAGGPHNEQFF
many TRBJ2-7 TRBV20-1 CSAKQRSYEQYF
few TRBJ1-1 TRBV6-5 CASSYDTGRNTEAFF
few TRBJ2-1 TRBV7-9 CASNALDSSNEQFF
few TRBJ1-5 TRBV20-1 CSASRVWNQPQHF
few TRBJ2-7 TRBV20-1 CSARRLAGYEQYF
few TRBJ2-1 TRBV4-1 CASSQEHGGEQFF
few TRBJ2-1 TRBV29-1 CSVERDRGSYNEQFF
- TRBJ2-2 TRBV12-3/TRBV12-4 CASSPSSGGAGELFF
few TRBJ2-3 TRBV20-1 CSALLTGRVTDTQYF
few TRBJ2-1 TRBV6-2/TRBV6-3 CASSYVGLAVYEQFF
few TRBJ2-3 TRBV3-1 CASSPGGLAGSTDTQYF
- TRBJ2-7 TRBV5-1 CASSSGVGTYEQYF
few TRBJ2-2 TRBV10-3 CAISVGSGELFF
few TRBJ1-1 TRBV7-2 CASSLTPGAGEAFF
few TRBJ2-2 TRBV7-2 CASSPSTGTGELFF
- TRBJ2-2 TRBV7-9 CASSLYVGTGTGELFF
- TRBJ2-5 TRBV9 CASSVVSRAGQETQYF
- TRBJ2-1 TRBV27 CASSLSLNRAHEQFF
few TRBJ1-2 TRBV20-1 CSARDPRGFALGYTF
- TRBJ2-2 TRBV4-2 CASSREEYGTGELFF
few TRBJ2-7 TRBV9 CASSVAGTGGIYEQYF
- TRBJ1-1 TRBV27 CASSPEWTANTEAFF